The sequence of this T cell receptor (beta chain) was determined in a study of T cells in Graves' hyperthyroidism and ophthalmopathy. TCR beta CDR3 region amplification was performed from RNA transcripts. TCR CDR3 regions were first amplified by RT-PCR with HTBI primers. TCRdb ran MiXCR on the multiplex PCR reads and lists one entry per CDR3 protein. The table has 600,000 to 650,000 distinct CDR3 sequences, under 20% seen once; the top ten hold less than 4.5%. This CDR3 has 14 residues. Trimming removed 0 bases from V and 9 bases from J, with 10 bases in between. Germline V lookup: CDR1 SGHRS, CDR2 YFSETQ.

The clonotype originates from a woman aged 25 to 39 with Graves' hyperthyroidism. V is TRBV5-1 and J is TRBJ1-6; D not resolved. The sample was blood. CDR3 DNA: TGCGCCAGCAGCTTGGGGGAAGGTTTTTCACCCCTCCACTTT. This gives the protein CASSLGEGFSPLHF.